The rows below give T cell receptor beta chains drawn from one sample of a study of cytotoxic CD8 clonotypes in ibrutinib-treated CLL. Libraries were prepared by immunoSEQ multiplex PCR; TCRdb keeps only in-frame clonotypes and omits some of them. The repertoire consists of approximately 100,000 clones, with 58% occurring once and the leading ten covering around a third. The sequencing here drew on PBMCs, taken after 24 months of ibrutinib treatment. The receptors originated from a human donor with chronic lymphocytic leukemia. The CDR3 runs from the conserved cysteine through the conserved F or W. A D gene is named only where the DNA matches it firmly. Not all rows give a size; the values are once, few, many and, for expanded clones, a class.

size: -
J: TRBJ2-1
V: TRBV2
D: -
DNA: TGTGCCAGCAGTAAAGGGGGGAGCTCCTACAATGAGCAGTTCTTC
CDR3: CASSKGGSSYNEQFF

size: few
J: TRBJ1-2
V: TRBV6-1
D: -
DNA: TGTGCCAGCAGTGAACGCCCAGAACATAACTATGGCTACACCTTC
CDR3: CASSERPEHNYGYTF

size: -
J: TRBJ2-7
V: TRBV7-3
D: TRBD1
DNA: TGTGCCAGCAGCCTCACCCCAGGGGGCGAGCAGTACTTC
CDR3: CASSLTPGGEQYF

size: -
J: TRBJ1-5
V: TRBV7-8
D: -
DNA: TGTGCCAGCAAAACGAGGGAGGGAGATGATCAGCCCCAGCATTTT
CDR3: CASKTREGDDQPQHF

size: -
J: TRBJ2-3
V: TRBV6-6
D: TRBD1
DNA: TGTGCCAGCAGTTACTGGTCAGGGGGCGGTGATACGCAGTATTTT
CDR3: CASSYWSGGGDTQYF

size: -
J: TRBJ1-1
V: TRBV5-1
D: -
DNA: TGCGCCAGCACCCTCGGGATGGGGATGAACACTGAAGCTTTCTTT
CDR3: CASTLGMGMNTEAFF

size: many
J: TRBJ1-6
V: TRBV7-7
D: -
DNA: TGTGCTAGCAGCTTAGCGCCTCAATCACCCCTCCACTTT
CDR3: CASSLAPQSPLHF

size: -
J: TRBJ2-7
V: TRBV4-1
D: TRBD1
DNA: TGCGCCAGCAGCCGGCAGGGACAGGGAGGGTACAACGAGCAGTACTTC
CDR3: CASSRQGQGGYNEQYF

size: -
J: TRBJ2-5
V: TRBV25-1
D: TRBD2
DNA: TGTGCCAGCAGTGGCGCTAGCGGAGAGTACCAAGAGACCCAGTACTTC
CDR3: CASSGASGEYQETQYF

size: -
J: TRBJ2-2
V: TRBV14
D: -
DNA: TGTGCCAGCAGCCAATACAGAGTCACCGGGGAGCTGTTTTTT
CDR3: CASSQYRVTGELFF

size: -
J: TRBJ1-2
V: TRBV5-1
D: TRBD1
DNA: TGCGCCAGCAGCTTGGCCGGGGACAGGGTTGGCTACACCTTC
CDR3: CASSLAGDRVGYTF

size: -
J: TRBJ2-3
V: TRBV5-1
D: -
DNA: TGCGCCAGCAGTGGAGAGGGAAACACAGATACGCAGTATTTT
CDR3: CASSGEGNTDTQYF

size: many
J: TRBJ2-3
V: TRBV12-2
D: -
DNA: TGTGCCAGCGCAGGGGATACGCAGTATTTT
CDR3: CASAGDTQYF

size: many
J: TRBJ2-3
V: TRBV30
D: TRBD2
DNA: TGTGCCTGGAGACTAGCCGGGGGGAGCACAGATACGCAGTATTTT
CDR3: CAWRLAGGSTDTQYF

size: -
J: TRBJ2-7
V: TRBV15
D: -
DNA: TGTGCCACCAGCAGCGGGGGTTCCGGAGGCTACGAGCAGTACTTC
CDR3: CATSSGGSGGYEQYF

size: few
J: TRBJ2-7
V: TRBV27
D: TRBD2
DNA: TGTGCCAGCAGTTTACGCCGAGCGGGGGCCGACTCCTACGAGCAGTACTTC
CDR3: CASSLRRAGADSYEQYF

size: -
J: TRBJ2-5
V: TRBV2
D: TRBD1
DNA: TGTGCCAGCAGTCCCGACAGGGGGGACGGAGAGACCCAGTACTTC
CDR3: CASSPDRGDGETQYF

size: few
J: TRBJ1-5
V: TRBV15
D: -
DNA: TGTGCCACCAGCAGAGGGGGGTATAGCAATCAGCCCCAGCATTTT
CDR3: CATSRGGYSNQPQHF

size: -
J: TRBJ2-5
V: TRBV7-8
D: TRBD1
DNA: TGTGCCAGCAGCGGCGGGACAGGGGTTATGGAGACCCAGTACTTC
CDR3: CASSGGTGVMETQYF

size: -
J: TRBJ1-5
V: TRBV30
D: -
DNA: TGTGCCTGGAGTGCCGGACAGACCCAGCATTTT
CDR3: CAWSAGQTQHF

size: -
J: TRBJ2-1
V: TRBV10-3
D: -
DNA: TGTGCCATCAGTGACCCCCCAGGGGTAGAGGAGCAGTTCTTC
CDR3: CAISDPPGVEEQFF

size: few
J: TRBJ1-6
V: TRBV6-6
D: -
DNA: TGTGCCAGCAGGTCTCGGGGTGAGCGAGGTTCACCCCTCCACTTT
CDR3: CASRSRGERGSPLHF